This is a list of T cell receptor beta chains from one sample in a study of blood T cell repertoires in COVID-19. This table comes from immunoSEQ multiplex PCR, and its TCRdb copy is limited to in-frame clones, with some not included. The sample lists 200,000 to 250,000 clones; about 90% were seen once. The material sequenced was PBMCs or T cells enriched from blood (not recorded which). These receptors were obtained from a woman in her fifties or sixties in a cohort exposed to, infected with or recovered from COVID-19 (not recorded which). Both conserved end residues are part of each CDR3. D genes are given only for firm matches.

j_call,v_call,d_call,cdr3_length,cdr3_aa,cdr3_nt
TRBJ1-4,TRBV9,-,15,CASSVVGSAGEKLFF,TGTGCCAGCAGCGTAGTCGGGAGCGCCGGTGAAAAACTGTTTTTT
TRBJ1-2,TRBV7-2,-,14,CASSAFGANYGYTF,TGTGCCAGCAGCGCTTTTGGGGCCAACTATGGCTACACCTTC
TRBJ2-1,TRBV7-3,TRBD2,15,CASSPRGGRYNEQFF,TGTGCCAGCAGTCCCCGGGGGGGCCGCTACAATGAGCAGTTCTTC
TRBJ1-5,TRBV19,-,14,CASTREPLNQPQHF,TGTGCCAGTACCCGGGAGCCTCTCAATCAGCCCCAGCATTTT
TRBJ2-7,TRBV2,-,20,CASSPRRISEAPTLLYEQYF,TGTGCCAGCAGTCCACGTCGGATTTCCGAGGCCCCGACTTTGTTATACGAGCAGTACTTC
TRBJ2-3,TRBV3-1/TRBV3-2,TRBD2,17,CASSQDGSGVSTDTQYF,TGTGCCAGCAGCCAAGATGGGAGCGGGGTGAGCACAGATACGCAGTATTTT
TRBJ2-3,TRBV5-1,TRBD1,13,CASSGQGADTQYF,TGCGCCAGCAGCGGACAGGGGGCAGATACGCAGTATTTT
TRBJ2-2,TRBV18,-,13,CASSTANTGELFF,TGTGCCAGCTCAACGGCGAACACCGGGGAGCTGTTTTTT
TRBJ1-1,TRBV6-2/TRBV6-3,TRBD1,14,CASSTYRGRPEAFF,TGTGCCAGCAGTACCTACAGGGGGAGGCCTGAAGCTTTCTTT
TRBJ1-2,TRBV7-2,-,16,CASSPRGSIHNYGYTF,TGTGCCAGCAGCCCCCGGGGGTCTATTCATAACTATGGCTACACCTTC
TRBJ2-3,TRBV6-2/TRBV6-3,-,15,CASSLQLAATDTQYF,TGTGCCAGCAGTCTTCAACTAGCAGCGACAGATACGCAGTATTTT
TRBJ1-2,TRBV6-5,-,12,CASRKIDYGYTF,TGTGCCAGCAGAAAAATAGACTATGGCTACACCTTC
TRBJ1-2,TRBV7-9,-,12,CASSEHDYGYTF,TGTGCCAGCAGCGAACACGACTATGGCTACACCTTC
TRBJ2-5,TRBV24-1,TRBD2,15,CATSRPSGGPETQYF,TGTGCCACCAGTAGACCCAGCGGGGGGCCGGAGACCCAGTACTTC
TRBJ1-5,TRBV5-8,-,14,CASSLLRGGQPQHF,TGTGCCAGCAGCTTGTTGCGGGGAGGGCAGCCCCAGCATTTT
TRBJ2-3,TRBV6-5,TRBD2,15,CASSQLAGGLGTQYF,TGTGCCAGCAGCCAACTAGCGGGGGGTTTGGGTACGCAGTATTTT